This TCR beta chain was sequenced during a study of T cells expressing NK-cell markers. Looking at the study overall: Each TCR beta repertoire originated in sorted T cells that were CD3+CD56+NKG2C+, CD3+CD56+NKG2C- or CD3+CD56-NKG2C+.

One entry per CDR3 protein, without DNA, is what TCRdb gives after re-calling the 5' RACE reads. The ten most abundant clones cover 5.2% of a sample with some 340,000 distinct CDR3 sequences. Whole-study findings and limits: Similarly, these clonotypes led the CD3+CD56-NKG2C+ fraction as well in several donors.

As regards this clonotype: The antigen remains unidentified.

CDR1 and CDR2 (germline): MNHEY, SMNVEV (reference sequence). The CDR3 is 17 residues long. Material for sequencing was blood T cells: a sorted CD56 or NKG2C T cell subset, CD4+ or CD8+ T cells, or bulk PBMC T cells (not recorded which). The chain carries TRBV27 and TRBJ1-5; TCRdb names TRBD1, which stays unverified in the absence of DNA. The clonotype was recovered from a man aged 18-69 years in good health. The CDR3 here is CASSFWGRSGSNQPQHF.